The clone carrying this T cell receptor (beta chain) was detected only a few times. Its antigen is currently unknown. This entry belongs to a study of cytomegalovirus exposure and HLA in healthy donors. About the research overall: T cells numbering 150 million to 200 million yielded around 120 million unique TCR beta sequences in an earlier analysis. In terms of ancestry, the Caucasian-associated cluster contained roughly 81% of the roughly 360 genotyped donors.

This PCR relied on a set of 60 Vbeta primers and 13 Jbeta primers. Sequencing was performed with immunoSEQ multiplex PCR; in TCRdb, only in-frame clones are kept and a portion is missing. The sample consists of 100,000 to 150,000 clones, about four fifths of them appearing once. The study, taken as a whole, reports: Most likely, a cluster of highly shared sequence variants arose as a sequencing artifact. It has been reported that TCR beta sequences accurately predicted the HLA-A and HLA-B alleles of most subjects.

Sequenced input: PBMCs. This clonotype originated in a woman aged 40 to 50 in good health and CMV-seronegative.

The CDR3 sequence: CASSELAGGPQETQYF. The CDR3 coding sequence is TGTGCCAGCAGTGAATTAGCGGGGGGGCCTCAGGAGACCCAGTACTTC. This chain connects TRBV6-1 to TRBJ2-5; TRBD2 agrees at 11 bases. The CDR3 runs 16 residues. CDR1 and CDR2 (germline): MNHNS, SASEGT. J lost 5 bases, V lost 2 bases, and 7 bases had no gene match.